This TCR beta chain was sequenced during a study of beta chain features in type 1 diabetes. Whole-study findings and limits: Moderate yet significant TCRB CDR3 shortening was seen in Type 1 diabetes patients in all four CD4+ subsets.

The entirety of the isolated RNA underwent reverse transcription, so expressed TCRB transcripts were sequenced. Clones were read by immunoSEQ multiplex PCR, and TCRdb kept only the in-frame ones, dropping some. The table has around 280,000 clones, about 15% seen once. This clone was counted only a few times. As yet, its antigen is unknown. One heparinised draw, averaging around 0.12 L, was taken per donor. This clonotype originated in a man between 18 and 29 years old with type 1 diabetes. The sequenced material came from naive CD4+ T cells from blood.

DNA of the CDR3: TGTGCCAGCAGCACCACTCCGAGCTCCTACGAGCAGTACTTC. Protein product: CASSTTPSSYEQYF. The chain recombines TRBV11-2 with TRBJ2-7; D call uncertain. This CDR3 region has 14 residues. V gave up 5 bases and J gave up 0 bases, with 11 bases separating them. The germline V gene encodes CDR1 SGHAT and CDR2 FQNNGV.